This is a list of T cell receptor beta chains from one sample in a study of cytomegalovirus exposure and HLA in healthy donors. The data were produced by immunoSEQ multiplex PCR, yet TCRdb's version contains in-frame clones alone and is incomplete. The sample has around 150,000 clones; approximately 60% are singletons. Sequencing was carried out using PBMCs. These receptors came from a woman aged 55-69 years in good health and CMV-seropositive. CDR3s include the opening cysteine and the closing phenylalanine or tryptophan. D genes are given only for firm matches. The listing skips clone size in some rows; elsewhere it reads once, few, many or a size class.

abundance	j_gene	d_gene	v_gene	CDR3aa	CDR3nt
few	TRBJ2-1	-	TRBV19	CASYEGDEQFF	TGTGCCAGCTATGAGGGGGATGAGCAGTTCTTC
few	TRBJ1-2	TRBD1	TRBV4-2	CASSQPDRAGYGYTF	TGTGCCAGCAGCCAGCCCGACAGGGCCGGCTATGGCTACACCTTC
-	TRBJ1-3	TRBD1	TRBV7-2	CASSLGQGAAGNTIYF	TGTGCCAGCAGCTTGGGACAGGGGGCCGCTGGAAACACCATATATTTT
-	TRBJ2-2	TRBD2	TRBV12-5	CASGFAGAGVPGELFF	TGTGCTAGTGGTTTCGCCGGGGCGGGAGTACCCGGGGAGCTGTTTTTT
-	TRBJ1-2	-	TRBV6-1	CASSEVLTGLYGYTF	TGTGCCAGCAGTGAAGTCTTGACAGGCCTCTATGGCTACACCTTC
-	TRBJ2-4	-	TRBV5-4	CASTPGKAKNIQYF	TGTGCCAGCACCCCAGGCAAAGCCAAAAACATTCAGTACTTC
-	TRBJ2-2	-	TRBV28	CASTRGQNTGELFF	TGTGCCAGCACCCGGGGACAGAACACCGGGGAGCTGTTTTTT
-	TRBJ2-5	TRBD2	TRBV5-4	CASRLAGGEAETQYF	TGTGCCAGCAGATTAGCGGGAGGGGAAGCGGAGACCCAGTACTTC
few	TRBJ2-5	-	TRBV30	CAWDFQETQYF	TGTGCCTGGGACTTCCAAGAGACCCAGTACTTC
-	TRBJ2-1	TRBD2	TRBV14	CASSPRTGLAGVNEQFF	TGTGCCAGCAGCCCCCGAACCGGGCTAGCGGGAGTCAATGAGCAGTTCTTC
-	TRBJ2-1	TRBD2	TRBV29-1	CSVQRGTSGNNEQFF	TGCAGCGTTCAGCGTGGTACTAGCGGGAACAATGAGCAGTTCTTC
-	TRBJ2-3	TRBD2	TRBV7-2	CASSLVGTSGYTDTQYF	TGTGCCAGCAGCTTAGTGGGGACTAGCGGGTACACAGATACGCAGTATTTT
few	TRBJ1-1	-	TRBV7-3	CASSLTPVNTEAFF	TGTGCCAGCAGCTTAACCCCAGTCAACACTGAAGCTTTCTTT
-	TRBJ2-7	TRBD2	TRBV6-5	CASSYPSGRGEQYF	TGTGCCAGCAGTTACCCGAGCGGGAGAGGCGAGCAGTACTTC
-	TRBJ1-2	TRBD1	TRBV2	CASKRVRGSYGYTF	TGTGCCAGCAAACGGGTCAGGGGGAGCTATGGCTACACCTTC
few	TRBJ1-1	-	TRBV18	CASSPESRPMNTEAFF	TGTGCCAGCTCACCAGAGTCCCGCCCCATGAACACTGAAGCTTTCTTT
-	TRBJ1-1	-	TRBV7-3	CASSSGQWDTEAFF	TGTGCCAGCAGCAGTGGACAGTGGGACACTGAAGCTTTCTTT
-	TRBJ2-5	TRBD2	TRBV5-1	CASSLTGTSGRGETQYF	TGCGCCAGCAGCTTGACCGGGACTAGCGGGAGGGGAGAGACCCAGTACTTC
few	TRBJ2-3	TRBD2	TRBV5-1	CASSLAVASGNSDTQYF	TGCGCCAGCAGCTTGGCCGTGGCTAGCGGGAACTCAGATACGCAGTATTTT
-	TRBJ2-5	TRBD1	TRBV4-1	CASTPTGLGETQYF	TGCGCCAGCACCCCGACAGGGCTTGGAGAGACCCAGTACTTC
-	TRBJ2-7	-	TRBV7-9	CSSSFGPYEQYF	TGTTCCAGCAGCTTTGGGCCTTACGAGCAGTACTTC
-	TRBJ2-2	-	TRBV5-1	CASSLAGVDTGELFF	TGCGCCAGCAGCTTGGCAGGGGTGGACACCGGGGAGCTGTTTTTT
few	TRBJ2-5	TRBD2	TRBV10-3	CAISTSGEGETQYF	TGTGCCATCAGTACTAGCGGGGAAGGAGAGACCCAGTACTTC
-	TRBJ1-3	-	TRBV7-2	CASSLNRFSGNTIYF	TGTGCCAGCAGCTTAAACAGGTTCTCTGGAAACACCATATATTTT
once	TRBJ2-7	-	TRBV28	CASSIGGEQYF	TGTGCCAGCAGTATCGGCGGCGAGCAGTACTTC
few	TRBJ2-7	-	TRBV5-1	CASRFRENHEQYF	TGCGCCAGTCGTTTCAGGGAAAATCACGAGCAGTACTTC
-	TRBJ2-2	TRBD2	TRBV29-1	CSVDLAGVNTGELFF	TGCAGCGTTGATCTAGCGGGGGTAAACACCGGGGAGCTGTTTTTT
-	TRBJ1-5	-	TRBV27	CASSFSRNQPQHF	TGTGCCAGCAGTTTTTCACGGAATCAGCCCCAGCATTTT
-	TRBJ1-1	-	TRBV29-1	CSGRIVSGTEAFF	TGCAGCGGTAGAATCGTTTCCGGCACTGAAGCTTTCTTT
-	TRBJ2-7	TRBD2	TRBV18	CASSPPLPKRDPYEQYF	TGTGCCAGCTCACCACCCCTCCCAAAGCGGGATCCCTACGAGCAGTACTTC
-	TRBJ2-7	TRBD1	TRBV18	CASSPPGQGYYEQYF	TGTGCCAGCTCACCGCCGGGACAGGGCTACTACGAGCAGTACTTC
-	TRBJ2-1	TRBD1	TRBV7-7	CASSPGQGGEQFF	TGTGCCAGCAGCCCAGGACAGGGAGGTGAGCAGTTCTTC
-	TRBJ2-5	TRBD1	TRBV6-5	CASTSSGTGGETQYF	TGTGCCAGCACATCGTCCGGGACAGGGGGGGAGACCCAGTACTTC
-	TRBJ2-5	-	TRBV20-1	CSAIRGTQYF	TGCAGTGCTATAAGGGGGACCCAGTACTTC
once	TRBJ2-1	-	TRBV28	CASSASYNEQFF	TGTGCCAGCAGTGCTAGCTACAATGAGCAGTTCTTC
-	TRBJ1-3	TRBD1	TRBV7-9	CASSLDFNPGQHSGNTIYF	TGTGCCAGCAGCTTAGATTTTAATCCGGGACAGCACTCTGGAAACACCATATATTTT
-	TRBJ2-5	TRBD1	TRBV18	CASSILDRDSQETQYF	TGTGCCAGCTCAATACTGGACAGGGACAGTCAAGAGACCCAGTACTTC
-	TRBJ1-5	-	TRBV28	CASSLFRGFGNQPQHF	TGTGCCAGCAGTTTATTCCGGGGGTTCGGCAATCAGCCCCAGCATTTT
few	TRBJ1-2	TRBD1	TRBV27	CASSPDRGADGYTF	TGTGCCAGCAGTCCCGACAGGGGTGCGGATGGCTACACCTTC
-	TRBJ2-5	TRBD1	TRBV14	CASSQDLGTVQETQYF	TGTGCCAGCAGCCAAGATCTTGGGACAGTCCAAGAGACCCAGTACTTC
few	TRBJ2-5	TRBD2	TRBV10-3	CAISGTSGSQETQYF	TGTGCCATCAGTGGGACTAGCGGGAGTCAAGAGACCCAGTACTTC
-	TRBJ2-5	-	TRBV28	CASSFGAQETQYF	TGTGCCAGCAGTTTTGGGGCACAAGAGACCCAGTACTTC
-	TRBJ1-4	-	TRBV7-9	CASSPGQSNEKLFF	TGTGCCAGCAGCCCCGGACAGTCTAATGAAAAACTGTTTTTT
-	TRBJ2-7	-	TRBV28	CASSSSGQGLAGGNYEQYF	-
-	TRBJ2-1	TRBD2	TRBV5-4	CASSPREGHNNEQFF	TGTGCCAGCAGCCCGCGGGAGGGCCATAACAATGAGCAGTTCTTC
few	TRBJ2-1	TRBD2	TRBV6-5	CASSSRLAETYNEQFF	TGTGCCAGCAGTTCCCGACTAGCGGAGACCTACAATGAGCAGTTCTTC
once	TRBJ1-2	TRBD1	TRBV9	CASSVRDRDVLGGGYTF	TGTGCCAGCAGCGTAAGGGACAGGGATGTCCTGGGAGGCGGCTACACCTTC
few	TRBJ2-7	-	TRBV29-1	CSVETDYEQYF	TGCAGCGTTGAGACAGATTACGAGCAGTACTTC
-	TRBJ1-1	TRBD1	TRBV19	CASSGQGGTEAFF	TGTGCCAGTAGTGGACAGGGGGGCACTGAAGCTTTCTTT
few	TRBJ2-3	-	TRBV7-9	CASILQGTDTQYF	TGTGCCAGCATCCTACAGGGCACAGATACGCAGTATTTT
-	TRBJ2-7	-	TRBV9	CASSVGLSYEQYF	TGTGCCAGCAGCGTAGGACTAAGCTACGAGCAGTACTTC
-	TRBJ2-1	TRBD2	TRBV9	CASSPIRGLAWNEQFF	TGTGCCAGCAGCCCGATTCGCGGACTAGCCTGGAATGAGCAGTTCTTC
many	TRBJ2-3	-	TRBV9	CASSVERTDTQYF	TGTGCCAGCAGCGTAGAACGGACAGATACGCAGTATTTT
-	TRBJ1-2	TRBD1	TRBV4-1	CASSPIGVQTGPGYTF	TGCGCCAGCAGCCCCATAGGGGTACAGACAGGGCCTGGCTACACCTTC
-	TRBJ2-2	TRBD1	TRBV9	CASSAWTGANTGELFF	TGTGCCAGCAGCGCATGGACAGGAGCGAACACCGGGGAGCTGTTTTTT
few	TRBJ1-4	-	TRBV15	CATMRAANEKLFF	TGTGCCACCATGAGGGCGGCTAATGAAAAACTGTTTTTT
-	TRBJ1-2	TRBD1	TRBV28	CASSLGTGTNGYTF	TGTGCCAGCAGTTTAGGGACAGGGACAAATGGCTACACCTTC
few	TRBJ2-3	-	TRBV4-2	CASSPPAADTQYF	TGTGCCAGCAGCCCCCCGGCGGCAGATACGCAGTATTTT
-	TRBJ1-1	-	TRBV28	CASSFLVGVTTEAFF	TGTGCCAGCAGTTTTCTCGTCGGGGTCACCACTGAAGCTTTCTTT
-	TRBJ1-5	TRBD1	TRBV19	CASSGTGGLQPQHF	TGTGCCAGTAGCGGGACAGGGGGCCTTCAGCCCCAGCATTTT